Listed here are 15 T cell receptor beta chains from one sample, sequenced in a study of Tregs in tolerant kidney transplant recipients. Clones were read by immunoSEQ multiplex PCR, and TCRdb kept only the in-frame ones, dropping some. The repertoire includes about 240,000 clones, 84% of them detected once, and under 0.65% sits in the top ten. The material sequenced was CD4+ T cells from blood. These receptors were obtained from a human donor in good health.

This sequence joins TRBV14 and TRBJ2-1; 12 nucleotides line up with TRBD2. Germline V gene data show CDR1 as SGHDN and CDR2 as FVKESK. The length of the CDR3 is 17 residues. Trimming cost V 1 base and J 10 bases; bases outside gene matches: 11. As DNA, the CDR3 is TGTGCCAGCAGCCAAGCAGCACCGACTAGCGGGAGTTACGAGCAGTTCTTC. It specifies CASSQAAPTSGSYEQFF.

This chain joins TRBV10-3 and TRBJ1-5; D perhaps matches TRBD1 (5 bases). The germline CDR1 and CDR2 sequences are ENHRY and SYGVKD. Trimming shortened V by 6 bases and J by 4 bases, and 10 bases separated the two germline ends. The CDR3 spans 13 residues. Written as DNA, the CDR3 is TGTGCCATCAGCGACAGCATGAATCAGCCCCAGCATTTT. It codes for CAISDSMNQPQHF.

The chain combines TRBV6-1 with TRBJ2-7, with D possibly being TRBD2 (5 bases). The CDR3 totals 13 residues. In germline, CDR1 is MNHNS, CDR2 SASEGT. Trimming took 1 base from V and 7 from J, leaving 11 bases between them. The CDR3 sequence is CASSEGGAREQYF. The CDR3 nucleotides are TGTGCCAGCAGTGAAGGGGGAGCGAGGGAGCAGTACTTC.

The chain is built from TRBV7-8 and TRBJ2-3; 8 nucleotides line up with TRBD1. The trim removed 5 bases at V and 1 base at J, leaving 5 bases unmatched. This CDR3 is built from 15 residues. CDR1 is SGHVS, CDR2 FQNEAQ, per germline. This chain's CDR3 is CASSGDRLRTDTQYF. The CDR3, as DNA: TGTGCCAGCAGCGGGGACAGGTTACGCACAGATACGCAGTATTTT.

This clone occurred a few times. This rearrangement joins TRBV25-1 to TRBJ1-2; D may be TRBD1 (6 bases). Trimming stripped 5 bases from V and 5 bases from J, with 12 bases between. The CDR3 spans 13 residues. CDR1 MGHDK and CDR2 SYGVNS come from the germline V gene. The CDR3 protein is CASSPHRAYGYTF. The DNA of the CDR3 is TGTGCCAGCAGTCCCCACAGGGCTTATGGCTACACCTTC.

Worth noting for this clone: The identical CDR3 is also encoded by other nucleotide sequences in the sample. The chain uses TRBV19 and TRBJ1-5; TRBD1 matches at 8 bases. CDR1 LNHDA and CDR2 SQIVND come from the germline V gene (reference sequence). CDR3 length: 15 residues. The J segment lost 3 bases and the V segment lost 1 base, leaving 2 bases of the junction unmatched. CDR3 nucleotides: TGTGCCAGTAGTATAGGACAGGGGCTCAATCAGCCCCAGCATTTT. Translating it yields CASSIGQGLNQPQHF.

The rearrangement uses TRBV29-1 and TRBJ1-1, with D maybe TRBD1 (5 bases). V lost 4 bases and J 4 bases, leaving 7 bases between the germline ends. Germline CDR1 is SQVTM and CDR2 is ANQGSEA. This CDR3 comprises 11 residues. The DNA for the CDR3 is TGCAGCGTTGGTGGGGGCACTGAAGCTTTCTTT. Translating gives CSVGGGTEAFF.

CDR3 region: CASSRDSTSTDTQYF. CDR3 in DNA: TGCGCCAGCAGCCGGGACAGCACCAGCACAGATACGCAGTATTTT. The V call is TRBV5-1, the J call TRBJ2-3, with 7 bases lining up with TRBD1. The V and J ends lost 4 bases and 0 bases, in that order; junction bases with no gene match: 5. The length of the CDR3 is 15 residues. Germline CDR1 SGHRS, CDR2 YFSETQ.

This clone was counted a single time. The chain joins TRBV11-2 to TRBJ2-3; 9 bases align to TRBD1. The germline gives CDR1 SGHAT, CDR2 FQNNGV. Losses at the gene ends were 3 bases for V and 3 bases for J; bases not matched to a gene: 10. This CDR3 is 17 amino acids long. CDR3 sequence: CASSFWGDRVPTDTQYF. For the CDR3, the DNA is TGTGCCAGCAGCTTCTGGGGGGACAGGGTGCCAACAGATACGCAGTATTTT.

This chain connects TRBV6-1 to TRBJ2-7, with 8 nucleotides matching TRBD1. Germline V gene sequence: CDR1 MNHNS, CDR2 SASEGT. The CDR3 is 15 amino acids. V gave up 6 bases and J gave up 1 base; unmatched junction bases: 8. The CDR3 spells CASRRSTGASYEQYF. The CDR3, as DNA: TGTGCCAGCAGACGTTCGACAGGGGCATCCTACGAGCAGTACTTC.

This rearrangement joins TRBV11-1 to TRBJ2-5, with D perhaps given as TRBD1 or TRBD2 (6 bases each). Germline values: CDR1 SGHAT, CDR2 FQDESV (reference sequence). V lost 7 bases, J lost 4 bases, and 16 bases lay in between. This CDR3 region has 14 residues. The CDR3 sequence: CASNPRGVLETQYF. The CDR3 DNA follows: TGTGCCAGCAATCCGAGGGGGGTTCTAGAGACCCAGTACTTC. The entire variable domain, with the rest obtained from reference TRBV11-1 and TRBJ2-5, is as follows: EAEVAQSPRYKITEKSQAVAFWCDPISGHATLYWYRQILGQGPELLVQFQDESVVDDSQLPKDRFSAERLKGVDSTLKIQPAELGDSAMYLCASNPRGVLETQYFGPGTRLLVL.

This clone has only a few counts. The chain links TRBV10-1 to TRBJ1-2; possibly TRBD1 for D (6 bases). Between the trimmed V and J ends, which lost 5 bases and 9 bases, there was a span of 16 bases. The CDR3 is 13 amino acids. Germline CDR1 reads WNHNN; CDR2 reads SYGVQD (reference sequence). CDR3 region: CASSPWTDGRYTF. The DNA of the CDR3 is TGCGCCAGCAGTCCATGGACAGATGGACGCTACACCTTC.

The rearrangement joins TRBV7-2 to TRBJ2-3; no clear D. V lost 7 bases and J lost 1, with 12 bases in between. CDR3 length: 14 residues. The germline gives CDR1 SGHTA, CDR2 FQGNSA. The CDR3 DNA reads TGTGCCAGCAACCCAGTGCCGGGCACAGATACGCAGTATTTT. The encoded protein is CASNPVPGTDTQYF.

This clone came up once. At one end the junction does not follow the germline gene, possibly because of a read error. The rearrangement joins TRBV5-6 to TRBJ1-3, with D perhaps matching TRBD1 (6 bases). Per the germline V gene, CDR1 is SGHDT and CDR2 is YYEEEE. The CDR3 has 16 residues. The CDR3 loop is CASSPLRDNSGSTIYF. The CDR3 DNA follows: TGTGCCAGCAGCCCTCTAAGGGACAACTCTGGAAGCACCATATATTTT.

The rearrangement links TRBV18 to TRBJ2-3, with D uncertain. Trimming shortened V by 1 base and J by 8 bases, and 10 bases separated the two germline ends. Germline-derived CDR1 and CDR2 are KGHSH and LQKENI. The CDR3 contains 13 residues. The CDR3 bases are TGTGCCAGCTCACCACGAGAGCGCGCTACGCAGTATTTT. It yields the protein CASSPRERATQYF.